This T cell receptor (beta chain) was recorded in a study of cytomegalovirus exposure and HLA in healthy donors. About the research overall: Of all 400 or so donors who were genotyped, 81% belonged to the Caucasian-associated ancestry cluster.

PCR amplification relied on 60 Vbeta primers (plus 13 Jbeta primers). Some clones are missing from TCRdb's copy, which holds only in-frame ones; the method was immunoSEQ multiplex PCR. The specimen's table records about 160,000 clones. Notes on this clone: Its antigen is still unknown.

Deletions cut 4 bases from V and 2 bases from J, with 9 bases between. Germline CDR1 and CDR2: SGHRS and YFSETQ. This CDR3 comprises 13 residues. Study-wide points: Looking again later, the authors saw that most CMV-associated TCR beta chains seemed HLA-restricted. Per published accounts, TCR beta sequences correctly predicted the HLA-A and HLA-B alleles of most subjects. With DRB1 most and HLA-C fewest, TCR association rates differed between HLA loci in a later analysis.

This chain links TRBV5-1 with TRBJ1-2, with D maybe TRBD1 (6 bases). Sequencing input: PBMCs. This receptor was identified in a woman aged 60-75 years in good health and CMV-seronegative. CDR3: CASSPGQNYGYTF. CDR3 nucleotide sequence: TGCGCCAGCAGCCCCGGACAGAACTATGGCTACACCTTC.